The 22 T cell receptor beta chains reported below all come from one sample, sequenced in a study of cytomegalovirus exposure and HLA in healthy donors. PCR used 60 Vbeta primers and 13 Jbeta primers. TCRdb's copy holds only in-frame clones and misses some; the assay was immunoSEQ multiplex PCR. The table includes roughly 74,000 clones, more than 60% detected once. Material: PBMCs. These receptors were taken from a man aged 40-55 years in good health and CMV-seronegative.

Of note for this clone: An end of the junction differs from the germline gene, which may be a read error. This rearrangement joins TRBV27 to TRBJ2-7; 8 bases agree with TRBD2. CDR1 is MNHEY and CDR2 is SMNVEV in the germline V gene (reference sequence). This CDR3 spans 15 amino acids. CDR3 residues: CASSLGLAGPYEQYF. CDR3 nucleotides: TGTGCCAGCAGTTTAGGACTAGCCGGGCCCTATGAGCAGTACTTC.

V and J are TRBV4-2 and TRBJ2-2; 10 bases match TRBD2. J lost 4 bases, V lost 1 base, and 3 bases had no gene match. The germline V gene has CDR1 LGHNA and CDR2 YNFKEQ. The CDR3 runs to 16 residues. CDR3: CASSQVSGRATGELFF. The CDR3 DNA reads TGTGCCAGCAGCCAAGTCAGCGGGAGGGCCACCGGGGAGCTGTTTTTT.

This sequence joins TRBV18 and TRBJ2-1; D uncertain. Germline-derived CDR1 and CDR2 are KGHSH and LQKENI. The CDR3 sequence is 14 residues long. The germline V and J ends were trimmed by 2 bases and 2 bases, with 7 bases remaining between them. CDR3: CASSPVSAYNEQFF. Here the CDR3 DNA reads TGTGCCAGCTCACCAGTTTCTGCCTACAATGAGCAGTTCTTC.

The chain combines TRBV6-6 with TRBJ1-5; the D gene is possibly TRBD1 (6 bases). Trimming took off 0 bases at V and 7 bases at J, with 13 bases between the two ends. Germline V gene sequence: CDR1 MNHNY, CDR2 SVGAGI (reference sequence). CDR3 size: 15 residues. CDR3 DNA sequence: TGTGCCAGCAGTTACTCGAGTAATAGGGGGCAGCCCCAGCATTTT. It is translated as CASSYSSNRGQPQHF.

This clone came up once. The chain links TRBV5-6 to TRBJ2-3, with 10 bases identical to TRBD2. With V trimmed by 5 bases and J by 1 base, 4 bases remained unmatched. CDR1 SGHDT and CDR2 YYEEEE come from the germline V gene. CDR3 length: 15 residues. As DNA, the CDR3 is TGTGCCAGCAGGATCGGACTAGCGGGCACAGATACGCAGTATTTT. Protein: CASRIGLAGTDTQYF.

The chain is built from TRBV5-4 and TRBJ1-2; 10 nucleotides match TRBD1. There are 16 residues in the CDR3. Germline CDR1 SGHNT, CDR2 YYREEE (reference sequence). With V trimmed by 6 bases and J by 0 bases, 8 bases remained unmatched. In nucleotides, the CDR3 is TGTGCCAGCACCAGCCGGGACAGGGGTCCTAACTATGGCTACACCTTC. It is translated as CASTSRDRGPNYGYTF.

This CDR3 reads CASSYSGTGNEKLFF. CDR3 in DNA: TGTGCCAGCAGTTACTCCGGGACAGGGAATGAAAAACTGTTTTTT. This chain connects TRBV6-5 to TRBJ1-4; the match to TRBD1 covers 9 bases. Per germline, CDR1 MNHEY and CDR2 SVGAGI. V lost 0 bases, J lost 5 bases, and 1 base stayed unmatched. The CDR3 extends over 15 amino acids.

This chain uses TRBV7-2 with TRBJ2-5; 12 positions agree with TRBD2. Trimming cost V 1 base and J 5 bases; bases outside gene matches: 8. CDR3 length equals 17 residues. The germline V gene has CDR1 SGHTA and CDR2 FQGNSA. CDR3 sequence: CASSLETSGSYRETQYF. The CDR3 nucleotides read TGTGCCAGCAGCTTAGAGACTAGCGGGAGTTATCGGGAGACCCAGTACTTC.

The V call is TRBV28, the J call TRBJ1-5, with a possible D match to TRBD1 (5 bases). V was clipped by 2 bases and J by 6 bases, with 11 bases between them. This CDR3 contains 14 residues. Per the germline V gene, CDR1 is MDHEN and CDR2 is SYDVKM. The CDR3 DNA sequence: TGTGCCAGCAGTTTAACAGGACCAGGTCAGCCCCAGCATTTT. Protein: CASSLTGPGQPQHF.

The chain has TRBV29-1 and TRBJ2-7, with 9 nucleotides matching TRBD1. J gave up 3 bases and V 3 bases, and 0 bases lay outside the gene matches. Germline values: CDR1 SQVTM, CDR2 ANQGSEA. This CDR3 contains 12 residues. CDR3 DNA: TGCAGCGTTGAGACAGGGGGCTACGAGCAGTACTTC. As protein: CSVETGGYEQYF.

J is TRBJ2-5 and V is TRBV28; TRBD1 agrees at 11 bases. V lost 3 bases to trimming and J lost 4 bases; unmatched junction nucleotides: 13. The CDR3 runs 18 residues. Germline assignment: CDR1 MDHEN and CDR2 SYDVKM. CDR3 DNA: TGTGCCAGCAGTTTTAGGACAGGGGGCGATAGTTATCGAGAGACCCAGTACTTC. Encoded protein: CASSFRTGGDSYRETQYF.

The rearrangement joins TRBV19 to TRBJ1-1; D gene unclear. Per the germline V gene, CDR1 is LNHDA and CDR2 is SQIVND (reference sequence). The germline V and J ends were trimmed by 5 bases and 0 bases, with 7 bases remaining between them. The CDR3 loop spans 13 amino acids. This chain's CDR3 is CASSPQVNTEAFF. The CDR3 DNA reads as TGTGCCAGTAGTCCTCAGGTGAACACTGAAGCTTTCTTT.

This chain links TRBV6-1 with TRBJ2-1; TRBD2 agrees at 12 bases. Germline trimming cut 6 bases from V and 6 bases from J; bases unmatched to any gene: 6. Germline CDR1 MNHNS, CDR2 SASEGT. The CDR3 is made up of 15 amino acids. The CDR3 nucleotides read TGTGCCAGCAGGAGGGGACTAGCGGGTGGCAATGAGCAGTTCTTC. Translation gives CASRRGLAGGNEQFF.

In its sample, this clone was seen a few times. The chain employs TRBV11-2 and TRBJ2-5; D gene ambiguous. V was trimmed by 5 bases and J by 5 bases, leaving 9 bases between them. The CDR3 is 12 amino acids. The germline V gene encodes CDR1 SGHAT and CDR2 FQNNGV. Here the CDR3 DNA reads TGTGCCAGCAGCCCATCTCAGGAGACCCAGTACTTC. As protein: CASSPSQETQYF.

This clone showed up just a few times. The chain recombines TRBV2 with TRBJ1-5; D not resolved. The germline V and J ends were trimmed by 5 bases and 0 bases, with 8 bases remaining between them. CDR3 length: 14 residues. Per germline, CDR1 SNHLY and CDR2 FYNNEI. The CDR3 protein is CASSPGNSNQPQHF. DNA of the CDR3: TGTGCCAGCAGTCCGGGGAATAGCAATCAGCCCCAGCATTTT.

The J gene is TRBJ2-3, the V gene TRBV6-1; D not resolved. V lost 6 bases to trimming and J lost 0 bases, with 10 bases between them. CDR1 is MNHNS, CDR2 SASEGT, per germline. This CDR3 is 14 amino acids long. The CDR3 sequence is CASRAWSSTDTQYF. The CDR3 DNA follows: TGTGCCAGCAGGGCCTGGTCTAGCACAGATACGCAGTATTTT.

The chain carries TRBV7-2 and TRBJ2-5, with no clear D. Trimming removed 5 bases from V and 2 bases from J, with 6 bases in between. The V gene's germline CDR1 is SGHTA and CDR2 FQGNSA. The CDR3 totals 12 residues. CDR3 protein: CASSPVQETQYF. DNA for the CDR3: TGTGCCAGCAGCCCCGTACAAGAGACCCAGTACTTC.

This clone was seen more than once but under ten times. The chain carries TRBV7-6 and TRBJ1-2; 7 bases fit TRBD1. Trimming cost V 6 bases and J 6 bases; bases outside gene matches: 13. The CDR3 runs 15 residues. Germline V CDR1 and CDR2: SGHVS, FNYEAQ. Here the CDR3 reads CASSIRQGASDGYTF. In DNA, the CDR3 is TGTGCCAGCAGTATCCGACAGGGAGCGTCTGATGGCTACACCTTC.

As concerns this clone: The junction does not match germline at one end; this may be a read error. This rearrangement joins TRBV28 to TRBJ2-5; 7 bases fit TRBD2. The better agreement between TRBJ2-7 and the DNA end casts doubt on the J call. Germline V gene data show CDR1 as MDHEN and CDR2 as SYDVKM. The CDR3 has 14 amino acids. The CDR3 nucleotides are TGCGCCAGCACCCCTGGGGGGAGGGGATACGAGCAGTACTTC. Protein sequence: CASTPGGRGYEQYF.

The chain recombines TRBV20-1 with TRBJ2-5; 7 bases agree with TRBD1. Unmatched junction bases numbered 5, after V lost 3 bases and J lost 10 bases. Germline values: CDR1 DFQATT, CDR2 SNEGSKA (reference sequence). The CDR3 is 11 amino acids. CDR3 region: CSASDRASQYF. Here the CDR3 DNA reads TGCAGTGCTAGCGACAGGGCGAGCCAGTACTTC.

The genes are TRBV11-1 and TRBJ1-2; D is possibly TRBD1 (5 bases). CDR3 length equals 13 residues. CDR1 SGHAT and CDR2 FQDESV come from the germline V gene (reference sequence). V was cut by 5 bases and J by 3 bases, with 10 bases left in between. For the CDR3, the DNA is TGTGCCAGCAGCGCGGGGACGGACTATGGCTACACCTTC. Translating gives CASSAGTDYGYTF.

The genes are TRBV4-2 and TRBJ2-6; 8 bases line up with TRBD1. In germline, CDR1 is LGHNA, CDR2 YNFKEQ. The CDR3 has 16 amino acids. Trimming took 1 base from V and 4 from J; bases not matched to a gene: 3. The CDR3 region has the DNA TGTGCCAGCAGCCAAGGGACAGGGTCAGGGGCCAACGTCCTGACTTTC. Its translation: CASSQGTGSGANVLTF.